The TCR beta chain described here comes from a study of monozygotic twins with inflammatory bowel disease. CDR3 length: 11 amino acids. Germline lookup yields CDR1 GTSNPN and CDR2 SVGIG (reference sequence). Template switching was used to attach UMIs, which incorporated a 6-nucleotide sample barcode. For each CDR3 protein, TCRdb gives one entry from its re-call of the 5' RACE reads, without DNA. Its clone listing holds fewer than 350,000 distinct CDR3 sequences. Specimen: blood. This clonotype was sampled from a human donor with ulcerative colitis or Crohn's disease, or a healthy co-twin of an affected twin (not recorded which). The chain is built from TRBV30 and TRBJ2-5. CDR3 protein: CAWSVQETQYF.